The clone carrying this TCR beta chain was observed a few times. No antigen is known for it. These data come from a study of chemoradiotherapy in HPV16-positive cancers. Study results and caveats: During treatment, candidate HPV-specific clones and E7-related motifs expanded in tumor. HPV-responsive T-cell expansion during chemoradiotherapy was linked to improved recurrence-free survival in HPV16-positive patients.

Trimming cost V 4 bases and J 7 bases, with 14 bases left between them. CDR1 is LGHNA, CDR2 YSLEER, per germline. The CDR3 contains 14 residues. Samples were taken several times over chemoradiotherapy. TCRdb keeps only in-frame clones here, not all; method: immunoSEQ multiplex PCR. Of approximately 12,000 clones listed, roughly 78% are singletons. The receptor's source is a human donor with HPV-associated anogenital cancer. The chain links TRBV4-3 to TRBJ1-5; tentative D call: TRBD1 (5 bases). Sampling was performed from a patient who underwent chemoradiotherapy. CDR3 loop: CASSPTRGRQPQHF. The CDR3 DNA follows: TGCGCCAGCAGCCCCACAAGGGGACGGCAGCCCCAGCATTTT.